These T cell receptor beta chains were read from a single sample in a study of blood T cell repertoires in COVID-19. The repertoire was sequenced with immunoSEQ multiplex PCR; TCRdb's copy has only in-frame clones and lacks some. This sample has over 55,000 clones, with about 89% found just once. The sequencing sample was made of peripheral blood. The receptors stem from a man in his fifties or sixties with active COVID-19. CDR3s include the opening cysteine and the closing phenylalanine or tryptophan. Each record gives: D gene, V gene, J gene, clone size, CDR3 protein, CDR3 DNA. The D gene is left open where the match is weak. The size of a clone is reported for some rows only, either as once, few or many, or as a class for expanded clones.

TRBD1	TRBV27	TRBJ2-7	NA	CASRRQGSYEQYF	TGTGCCAGCAGGAGACAGGGGTCCTACGAGCAGTACTTC
NA	TRBV11-2	TRBJ2-7	NA	CASSLGGQGFYF	TGTGCCAGCAGCTTAGGAGGCCAGGGCTTTTACTTC
TRBD1	TRBV3-1/TRBV3-2	TRBJ2-2	NA	CASSQSGGGELFF	TGTGCCAGCAGCCAGTCAGGGGGCGGGGAGCTGTTTTTT
TRBD1	TRBV5-1	TRBJ1-2	NA	CASSVGQPLSYGYTF	TGCGCCAGCAGCGTGGGACAGCCACTCTCCTATGGCTACACCTTC
NA	TRBV28	TRBJ1-1	NA	CASRNSQGLNTEAFF	TGTGCCAGCAGGAACAGTCAGGGACTTAACACTGAAGCTTTCTTT
NA	TRBV21-1	TRBJ2-1	NA	CASSKAHSYNEQFF	TGTGCCAGCAGCAAAGCGCACAGCTACAATGAGCAGTTCTTC
TRBD1	TRBV7-3	TRBJ2-7	NA	CASSPGTEYEQYF	TGTGCCAGCAGCCCCGGGACAGAGTACGAGCAGTACTTC
NA	TRBV9	TRBJ1-1	NA	CASSVPPGEAFF	TGTGCCAGCAGCGTACCGCCAGGTGAAGCTTTCTTT
NA	TRBV9	TRBJ1-3	NA	CASSMTDSGNTIYF	TGTGCCAGCAGCATGACAGATTCTGGAAACACCATATATTTT
NA	TRBV24-1	TRBJ1-5	NA	CATSGQGSYQPQHF	TGTGCCACCAGTGGGCAGGGGTCGTATCAGCCCCAGCATTTT
TRBD2	TRBV4-1	TRBJ2-1	NA	CASSRGLAVYNEQFF	TGCGCCAGCAGCCGGGGACTAGCGGTTTACAATGAGCAGTTCTTC
NA	TRBV14	TRBJ2-3	NA	CASSQVTQQNTQYF	TGTGCCAGCAGCCAAGTAACACAGCAAAATACGCAGTATTTT
TRBD1	TRBV5-4	TRBJ1-5	NA	CASNFDRGGQPQHF	TGTGCCAGCAATTTTGACAGGGGAGGACAGCCCCAGCATTTT
TRBD1	TRBV14	TRBJ2-7	once	CASSQWTGFSYEQYF	TGTGCCAGCAGCCAATGGACAGGCTTCTCCTACGAGCAGTACTTC
NA	TRBV3-1/TRBV3-2	TRBJ1-3	NA	CASSQEGTTIGNTIYF	TGTGCCAGCAGCCAAGAAGGGACTACTATTGGAAACACCATATATTTT
TRBD1	TRBV20-1	TRBJ2-7	NA	CSASSLRTGDLYEQYF	TGCAGTGCTAGTAGTTTGAGGACAGGGGATCTCTACGAGCAGTACTTC
TRBD2	TRBV6-1	TRBJ2-7	NA	CASSEGLVYYEQYF	TGTGCCAGCAGTGAGGGACTAGTGTACTACGAGCAGTACTTC
TRBD2	TRBV7-3	TRBJ2-3	NA	CASSLTASGSGADTQYF	TGTGCCAGCAGCTTAACGGCTAGCGGGAGTGGGGCAGATACGCAGTATTTT
NA	TRBV7-3	TRBJ2-1	once	CASSPGSGSYNEQFF	TGTGCCAGCAGCCCGGGGTCCGGCTCCTACAATGAGCAGTTCTTC
NA	TRBV7-7	TRBJ2-1	NA	CASSLGLNNEQFF	TGTGCTAGCAGCTTAGGTTTAAACAATGAGCAGTTCTTC
TRBD1	TRBV14	TRBJ2-7	NA	CASRGTGAYEQYF	TGTGCCAGCAGAGGGACAGGGGCCTACGAGCAGTACTTC
TRBD1	TRBV10-2	TRBJ2-5	few	CASRQGEETQYF	TGCGCCAGCAGACAGGGGGAAGAGACCCAGTACTTC
TRBD2	TRBV2	TRBJ2-3	NA	CASNGGRATDTQYF	TGTGCCAGCAATGGCGGGAGGGCCACAGATACGCAGTATTTT
TRBD1	TRBV6-6	TRBJ1-4	NA	CASSYSQGGREKLFF	TGTGCCAGCAGTTACTCGCAAGGGGGCCGGGAAAAACTGTTTTTT
NA	TRBV5-6	TRBJ2-7	NA	CASSFSPSGQPYEQYF	TGTGCCAGCAGCTTTAGTCCCTCGGGACAACCCTACGAGCAGTACTTC
NA	TRBV6-5	TRBJ2-5	NA	CASSYPGQETQYF	TGTGCCAGCAGTTACCCCGGTCAAGAGACCCAGTACTTC
TRBD2	TRBV11-2	TRBJ2-1	NA	CASSLELAGGPLYNEQFF	TGTGCCAGCAGCTTAGAACTAGCGGGAGGGCCCCTCTACAATGAGCAGTTCTTC
TRBD2	TRBV28	TRBJ2-1	NA	CASSHASGSYNEQFF	TGTGCCAGCAGCCATGCTAGCGGGAGCTACAATGAGCAGTTCTTC
TRBD1	TRBV5-5	TRBJ1-4	few	CASSLGTGSREKLFF	TGTGCCAGCAGCTTGGGGACAGGGAGTAGGGAAAAACTGTTTTTT
NA	TRBV28	TRBJ2-7	NA	CASSFDGTLTYEQYF	TGTGCCAGCAGTTTTGACGGGACACTCACCTACGAGCAGTACTTC
NA	TRBV11-1	TRBJ1-1	NA	CASSLFAGYRNTEAFF	TGTGCCAGCAGCTTATTCGCGGGATATAGGAACACTGAAGCTTTCTTT
NA	TRBV5-1	TRBJ2-5	NA	CASSLGPGLQETQYF	TGCGCCAGCAGCTTGGGGCCAGGGCTGCAAGAGACCCAGTACTTC
NA	TRBV5-4	TRBJ1-2	NA	CASSFYAGPYGGYTF	TGTGCCAGCAGCTTCTACGCGGGCCCCTATGGAGGCTACACCTTC
NA	TRBV21-1	TRBJ1-1	NA	CASSNRGGNTEAFF	TGTGCCAGCAGCAACAGGGGTGGGAACACTGAAGCTTTCTTT
TRBD1	TRBV27	TRBJ1-2	few	CASSPGGGTGYYYGYTF	TGTGCCAGCAGTCCGGGGGGAGGGACAGGCTATTACTATGGCTACACCTTC
NA	TRBV28	TRBJ1-1	NA	CASSPGGVVSEAFF	TGTGCCAGCAGTCCCGGGGGGGTTGTATCTGAAGCTTTCTTT
NA	TRBV7-2	TRBJ1-5	NA	CASSFGVYSNQPQHF	TGTGCCAGCAGCTTCGGGGTCTATAGCAATCAGCCCCAGCATTTT
TRBD2	TRBV5-1	TRBJ2-7	many	CASSLAGTNAYEQYF	TGCGCCAGCAGCTTGGCCGGGACTAACGCCTACGAGCAGTACTTC
NA	TRBV3-1/TRBV3-2	TRBJ1-1	NA	CASLSVVGTEAFF	TGTGCCAGCCTAAGTGTAGTCGGGACTGAAGCTTTCTTT
TRBD1	TRBV14	TRBJ2-5	NA	CASSLETGRELETQYF	TGTGCCAGCAGCCTTGAGACAGGGCGAGAGTTAGAGACCCAGTACTTC
TRBD2	TRBV4-1	TRBJ2-7	NA	CASSQEPGTSYEQYF	TGCGCCAGCAGCCAAGAGCCCGGGACTAGTTACGAGCAGTACTTC
NA	TRBV14	TRBJ1-1	NA	CASSHRLSALNTEAFF	TGTGCCAGCAGCCATCGATTATCTGCGCTGAACACTGAAGCTTTCTTT
NA	TRBV14	TRBJ1-6	NA	CASSHAGVKNSPLHF	TGTGCCAGCAGCCATGCAGGGGTGAAGAATTCACCCCTCCACTTT
NA	TRBV6-6	TRBJ2-5	NA	CASSPGRQETQYF	TGTGCCAGCAGCCCTGGTAGACAAGAGACCCAGTACTTC
TRBD2	TRBV7-3	TRBJ2-1	NA	CASSSRRDYLYNEQFF	TGTGCCAGCAGCTCACGCCGGGACTACCTCTACAATGAGCAGTTCTTC
TRBD2	TRBV18	TRBJ2-1	NA	CASSPGLAETEQFF	TGTGCCAGCTCACCCGGACTAGCGGAGACTGAGCAGTTCTTC
TRBD2	TRBV30	TRBJ2-1	few	CAWSVRSGGANEQFF	TGTGCCTGGAGTGTACGTAGCGGGGGGGCTAATGAGCAGTTCTTC
NA	TRBV9	TRBJ2-7	few	CASSPGSIEQYF	TGTGCCAGCAGCCCAGGCAGCATTGAGCAGTACTTC
TRBD1	TRBV27	TRBJ2-7	NA	CASSLSGTGRGEQYF	TGTGCCAGCAGTTTATCGGGGACAGGGCGAGGCGAGCAGTACTTC
TRBD1	TRBV19	TRBJ1-5	NA	CASSSRDRVGSNQPQHF	TGTGCCAGTAGTTCCCGGGACAGGGTTGGAAGCAATCAGCCCCAGCATTTT
NA	TRBV2	TRBJ1-5	NA	CASSQNPGNQPQHF	TGTGCCAGCAGCCAAAACCCGGGGAATCAGCCCCAGCATTTT
TRBD2	TRBV7-9	TRBJ2-1	NA	CASSFYLAGVRDEQFF	TGTGCCAGCAGCTTTTACCTGGCGGGAGTAAGGGATGAGCAGTTCTTC
TRBD2	TRBV25-1	TRBJ2-1	NA	CASSLLTSGMNDEQFF	TGTGCCAGTTCCCTCCTGACTAGCGGGATGAACGATGAGCAGTTCTTC
NA	TRBV12-5	TRBJ1-1	NA	CASGLARGMNTEAFF	TGTGCTAGTGGTTTGGCCCGGGGGATGAACACTGAAGCTTTCTTT
NA	TRBV20-1	TRBJ1-2	NA	CSASDAGDLYGYTF	TGCAGTGCTAGTGACGCAGGGGATCTCTATGGCTACACCTTC
TRBD1	TRBV11-2	TRBJ2-1	NA	CASSFTGVDEQFF	TGTGCCAGCAGCTTCACAGGGGTGGATGAGCAGTTCTTC
NA	TRBV7-8	TRBJ1-1	NA	CASSLDRADEAFF	TGTGCCAGCAGCTTAGACAGGGCCGATGAAGCTTTCTTT
TRBD2	TRBV3-1/TRBV3-2	TRBJ2-4	NA	CASSQVPGTGGPGLGAKNIQYF	TGTGCCAGCAGCCAAGTTCCCGGAACGGGAGGACCCGGACTGGGTGCCAAAAACATTCAGTACTTC
NA	TRBV13	TRBJ2-2	NA	CASSRINRGTGELFF	TGTGCCAGCAGCCGAATCAATCGGGGCACCGGGGAGCTGTTTTTT
TRBD2	TRBV4-3	TRBJ2-3	NA	CASSQDLGTSGRSDTQYF	TGCGCCAGCAGCCAAGATCTGGGGACTAGCGGGAGATCAGATACGCAGTATTTT